This T cell receptor (beta chain) was identified in a study of T cell responses to AZD1222 COVID-19 vaccine. Note on this clone: The antigen is unknown.

The CDR3 contains 15 residues. V was pared by 1 base and J by 7 bases, with 6 bases of the junction left unmatched. Germline lookup yields CDR1 SGHTA and CDR2 FQGNSA. Study outcomes and limitations: It was only after the peak T cell response that any repertoires were sampled. CD4 TCRs linked to vaccination spanned spike, dominating at 160-218 and 743-854.

Using immunoSEQ multiplex PCR, the repertoire was profiled, and TCRdb retains in-frame clones only, with some absent. The sample contains fewer than 130,000 clones, about four fifths of which appear only once. The gene calls are TRBV7-2 and TRBJ2-3; 9 bases agree with TRBD2. The origin of this receptor is an adult in good health. The sequenced sample was peripheral blood, obtained on day 0 of AZD1222 vaccination. The CDR3 region has the DNA TGTGCCAGCAGCTTAGATGTGCGGGGGGGGAATACGCAGTATTTT. This sequence encodes CASSLDVRGGNTQYF.